A selection of T cell receptor beta chains follows, all from one sample in a study of cytomegalovirus exposure and HLA in healthy donors. Clones were read by immunoSEQ multiplex PCR, and TCRdb kept only the in-frame ones, dropping some. Found here are over 80,000 clones, roughly 73% of them singletons; the top ten hold roughly 3.5%. The sequencing sample was made of PBMCs. These receptors came from a man in his forties in good health and CMV-seronegative. CDR3s include the opening cysteine and the closing phenylalanine or tryptophan. The D gene is left open where the match is weak. Only some rows state a clone size, as once, few, many or a class for expanded clones.

d_gene: NA
abundance: NA
j_gene: TRBJ2-7
v_gene: TRBV13
CDR3nt: TGTGCCAGCAGCTTGGGTATTAGCGGCGAGCAGTACTTC
CDR3aa: CASSLGISGEQYF

d_gene: TRBD1
abundance: NA
j_gene: TRBJ2-2
v_gene: TRBV5-1
CDR3nt: TGCGCCAGCAGCAGGACAGGGGATGGGACCGGGGAGCTGTTTTTT
CDR3aa: CASSRTGDGTGELFF

d_gene: TRBD1
abundance: few
j_gene: TRBJ1-6
v_gene: TRBV28
CDR3nt: TGTGCCAGCAGCTTGCGGGACAGCTATAATTCACCCCTCCACTTT
CDR3aa: CASSLRDSYNSPLHF

d_gene: TRBD2
abundance: NA
j_gene: TRBJ2-5
v_gene: TRBV7-2
CDR3nt: TGTGCCAGCAGCTTAGACCGGGGGGGCTCGGAGACCCAGTACTTC
CDR3aa: CASSLDRGGSETQYF

d_gene: TRBD1
abundance: NA
j_gene: TRBJ1-2
v_gene: TRBV5-5
CDR3nt: TGTGCCAGCAGTCAAACTACGGGACAGCCCTATGGCTACACCTTC
CDR3aa: CASSQTTGQPYGYTF

d_gene: NA
abundance: NA
j_gene: TRBJ1-3
v_gene: TRBV11-2
CDR3nt: TGTGCCAGCAGCTTATCCCCTCGAACTTACAGAGACTCTGGAAACACCATATATTTT
CDR3aa: CASSLSPRTYRDSGNTIYF

d_gene: NA
abundance: many
j_gene: TRBJ2-1
v_gene: TRBV2
CDR3nt: TGTGCCAGCAGTGCGGAGGGTGAGCAGTTCTTC
CDR3aa: CASSAEGEQFF

d_gene: NA
abundance: NA
j_gene: TRBJ1-2
v_gene: TRBV6-5
CDR3nt: TGTGCCAGCAGTTACTCGATATACAGGATCTACACCTTC
CDR3aa: CASSYSIYRIYTF

d_gene: NA
abundance: few
j_gene: TRBJ1-5
v_gene: TRBV6-6
CDR3nt: TGTGCCAGCAGTTACGGGGGGTCCTCTAGCAATCAGCCCCAGCATTTT
CDR3aa: CASSYGGSSSNQPQHF

d_gene: NA
abundance: NA
j_gene: TRBJ1-6
v_gene: TRBV5-6
CDR3nt: TGTGCCAGCAGCCCGACAGTCAGTTTCTCCTATAATTCACCCCTCCACTTT
CDR3aa: CASSPTVSFSYNSPLHF

d_gene: NA
abundance: NA
j_gene: TRBJ2-7
v_gene: TRBV28
CDR3nt: TGTGCCAGCAGTTCTTTCTCCCGAGGGAGGACTTCCTACGAGCAGTACTTC
CDR3aa: CASSSFSRGRTSYEQYF

d_gene: NA
abundance: few
j_gene: TRBJ2-1
v_gene: TRBV5-4
CDR3nt: TGTGCCAGCAGCTTGGACAGCTCCTACAATGAGCAGTTCTTC
CDR3aa: CASSLDSSYNEQFF

d_gene: TRBD1
abundance: few
j_gene: TRBJ1-6
v_gene: TRBV28
CDR3nt: TGTGCCAGCAGTTTTGGACAGGCCTATAATTCACCCCTCCACTTT
CDR3aa: CASSFGQAYNSPLHF

d_gene: NA
abundance: once
j_gene: TRBJ2-2
v_gene: TRBV2
CDR3nt: TGTGCCAGCGGTAACGGGATTAATGGAGCCGGGGAGCTGTTTTTT
CDR3aa: CASGNGINGAGELFF

d_gene: TRBD2
abundance: NA
j_gene: TRBJ2-3
v_gene: TRBV7-2
CDR3nt: TGTGCCAGCAGCTCCGGGACTAGCGGGGGTAGAACAGATACGCAGTATTTT
CDR3aa: CASSSGTSGGRTDTQYF

d_gene: NA
abundance: NA
j_gene: TRBJ2-3
v_gene: TRBV5-1
CDR3nt: TGCGCCAGCAGCCAGGACGGGGGAACAGATACGCAGTATTTT
CDR3aa: CASSQDGGTDTQYF

d_gene: TRBD2
abundance: NA
j_gene: TRBJ2-1
v_gene: TRBV7-2
CDR3nt: TGTGCCAGCAGCTTAGTCGCAACTAGCGGGGTCTACAATGAGCAGTTCTTC
CDR3aa: CASSLVATSGVYNEQFF

d_gene: TRBD1
abundance: NA
j_gene: TRBJ1-1
v_gene: TRBV2
CDR3nt: TGTGCCAGCTTTCGACAGGGGGGCGTGAACACTGAAGCTTTCTTT
CDR3aa: CASFRQGGVNTEAFF

d_gene: NA
abundance: NA
j_gene: TRBJ2-7
v_gene: TRBV4-2
CDR3nt: TGTGCCAGCAGCCAAGAAATAGGGGTCGTAACCTACGAGCAGTACTTC
CDR3aa: CASSQEIGVVTYEQYF

d_gene: TRBD2
abundance: NA
j_gene: TRBJ2-4
v_gene: TRBV12-5
CDR3nt: TGTGCTAGTGGTCCGGGCGGCGGGGGAGTCAAAAACATTCAGTACTTC
CDR3aa: CASGPGGGGVKNIQYF

d_gene: TRBD2
abundance: NA
j_gene: TRBJ2-1
v_gene: TRBV18
CDR3nt: TGTGCCAGCTCACAGACTAGCGTTAGCTCCTACAATGAGCAGTTCTTC
CDR3aa: CASSQTSVSSYNEQFF

d_gene: NA
abundance: NA
j_gene: TRBJ2-1
v_gene: TRBV12-5
CDR3nt: TGTGCTAGTGGTTTGGGGAGCGGCGGCAATGAGCAGTTCTTC
CDR3aa: CASGLGSGGNEQFF

d_gene: NA
abundance: NA
j_gene: TRBJ1-2
v_gene: TRBV5-6
CDR3nt: TGTGCCAGCACCCCAACGACGGGGGACTATGGCTACACCTTC
CDR3aa: CASTPTTGDYGYTF

d_gene: NA
abundance: NA
j_gene: TRBJ2-7
v_gene: TRBV7-9
CDR3nt: TGTGCCAGCAGCTTTGACACCTACGAGCAGTACTTC
CDR3aa: CASSFDTYEQYF

d_gene: NA
abundance: NA
j_gene: TRBJ2-6
v_gene: TRBV7-6
CDR3nt: TGTGCCAGCAGCCCGTTAGGGGCCGGGGCCAACGTCCTGACTTTC
CDR3aa: CASSPLGAGANVLTF

d_gene: TRBD1
abundance: NA
j_gene: TRBJ2-7
v_gene: TRBV28
CDR3nt: TGTGCCAGCAGTTTCCAAGGCAGGGGGTCCTACTACGAGCAGTACTTC
CDR3aa: CASSFQGRGSYYEQYF

d_gene: NA
abundance: few
j_gene: TRBJ2-5
v_gene: TRBV5-3
CDR3nt: TGTGCCAGAAGCACACCGGGACACCAGTACCAAGAGACCCAGTACTTC
CDR3aa: CARSTPGHQYQETQYF

d_gene: TRBD2
abundance: NA
j_gene: TRBJ2-3
v_gene: TRBV4-2
CDR3nt: TGTGCCAGCAGCCAAGGGTCTCTAGCGGGGGGGATGGAAGATACGCAGTATTTT
CDR3aa: CASSQGSLAGGMEDTQYF

d_gene: NA
abundance: NA
j_gene: TRBJ1-1
v_gene: TRBV2
CDR3nt: TGTGCCAGCAGGCCCGGGTCCAGAGAAGCTTTCTTT
CDR3aa: CASRPGSREAFF